One sample yielded the 8 T cell receptor beta chains listed below, sequenced in a study of human T cells and chemical hapten exposure. Time point noted: healthy volunteer bleed at 2 weeks. The authors' total RNA extraction used unfractionated whole blood. TCRdb re-derived calls from the RACE reads in MiXCR, one entry per CDR3 protein. The data contain about 47,000 distinct CDR3 sequences, about 4.1% of them singletons. Sequenced material: whole blood. These receptor sequences come from a human donor in good health. Some clones in this sample may be carry-over from other donors' samples.

V usage is TRBV20-1 and J usage is TRBJ1-1; 7 bases are a match to TRBD1. This CDR3 contains 15 residues. The ends lost 2 bases at V and 1 base at J; junction bases unmatched: 7. The germline gives CDR1 DFQATT, CDR2 SNEGSKA (reference sequence). CDR3 loop: CSARPTGRENTEAFF. The CDR3 nucleotides read TGCAGTGCTAGACCGACAGGGCGGGAGAACACTGAAGCTTTCTTT.

The rearrangement joins TRBV7-9 to TRBJ2-1; the match to TRBD2 covers 9 bases. The CDR3 is 18 residues long. The trim removed 1 base at V and 9 bases at J, leaving 16 bases unmatched. Germline-derived CDR1 and CDR2 are SEHNR and FQNEAQ (reference sequence). CDR3 DNA sequence: TGTGCCAGCAGCTTAGATGAGCGGGAGGCCCTTCACCTGGGTGAGCAGTTCTTC. Protein: CASSLDEREALHLGEQFF.

This clonotype was observed a few times. The CDR3 sequence: CASSLIGQNSPLHF. The CDR3 DNA reads TGTGCCAGCAGCTTGATAGGGCAGAATTCACCCCTCCACTTT. The rearrangement uses TRBV5-8 and TRBJ1-6; D unclear. This CDR3 contains 14 residues. V was trimmed by 1 base and J by 7 bases, leaving 9 bases between them. Germline CDR1 SGHTS, CDR2 YDEGEE.

The rearrangement joins TRBV11-2 to TRBJ2-5, with D perhaps TRBD2 (6 bases). The germline V gene has CDR1 SGHAT and CDR2 FQNNGV. V lost 0 bases and J lost 4, with 9 bases in between. CDR3 size: 14 residues. The CDR3 DNA sequence: TGTGCCAGCAGCTTAGAGGTTAGCGGAGAGACCCAGTACTTC. Protein sequence: CASSLEVSGETQYF.

This clonotype was counted ten times or more. The rearrangement uses TRBV11-2 and TRBJ2-7; 8 positions match TRBD1. The germline CDR1 and CDR2 sequences are SGHAT and FQNNGV. V dropped 1 base and J dropped 5; count of bases not matched to a gene: 7. The length of the CDR3 is 15 residues. CDR3 in amino acids: CASSLGNRGKNEQYF. DNA for the CDR3: TGTGCCAGCAGCTTAGGTAACAGGGGGAAGAACGAGCAGTACTTC.

This clonotype was seen at least ten times. V usage is TRBV7-9 and J usage is TRBJ2-7, with D tentatively TRBD1 (5 bases). CDR3 size: 15 residues. V was shortened by 1 base and J by 2 bases, with 12 bases between the two germline ends. In germline, CDR1 is SEHNR, CDR2 FQNEAQ (reference sequence). DNA for the CDR3: TGTGCCAGCAGCTTAGGATCCCAGGGCCCCTACGAGCAGTACTTC. Protein product: CASSLGSQGPYEQYF.

Sample share makes this clonotype medium-sized. The chain combines TRBV2 with TRBJ2-3; D is possibly TRBD1 or TRBD2 (5 bases each). This CDR3 has 15 residues. Germline V gives CDR1 SNHLY, CDR2 FYNNEI. V was clipped by 7 bases and J by 0 bases, with 14 bases between them. This CDR3 reads CASIRGNPSTDTQYF. The CDR3 DNA is TGTGCCAGCATTCGGGGCAACCCTAGCACAGATACGCAGTATTTT.

The CDR3 bases are TGTGCCAGCAGCTCCCCCCTAGGCGGGAGGCGGGTTCATGAGCAGTTCTTC. This translates into CASSSPLGGRRVHEQFF. The chain has TRBV12-3 or TRBV12-4 and TRBJ2-1; 8 positions match TRBD2. The CDR3 sequence is 17 residues long. V shed 6 bases, J shed 8 bases, and the junction held 18 bases outside the gene matches.